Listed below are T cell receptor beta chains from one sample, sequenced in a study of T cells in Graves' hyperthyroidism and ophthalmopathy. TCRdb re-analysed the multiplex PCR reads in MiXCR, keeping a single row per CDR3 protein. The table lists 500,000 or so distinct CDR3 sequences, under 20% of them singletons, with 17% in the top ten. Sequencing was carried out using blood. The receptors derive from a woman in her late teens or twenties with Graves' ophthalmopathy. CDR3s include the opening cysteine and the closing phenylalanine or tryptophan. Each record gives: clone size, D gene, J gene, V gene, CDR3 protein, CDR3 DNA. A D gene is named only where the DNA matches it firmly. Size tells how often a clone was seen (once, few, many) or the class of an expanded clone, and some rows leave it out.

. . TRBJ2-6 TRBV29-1 CSVGTGANVLTF TGCAGCGTGGGGACTGGGGCCAACGTCCTGACTTTC
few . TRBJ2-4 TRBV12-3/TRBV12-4 CASRSEAVTQNIQYF TGTGCCAGCAGGTCCGAAGCGGTGACCCAAAACATTCAGTACTTC
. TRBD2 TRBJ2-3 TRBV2 CASSEEPLAGGTDTQYF TGTGCCAGCAGTGAAGAACCACTAGCGGGGGGTACAGATACGCAGTATTTT
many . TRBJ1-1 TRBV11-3 CASSLRPDEAFF TGTGCCAGCAGCCTCCGACCAGATGAAGCTTTCTTT
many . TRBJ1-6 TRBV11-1 CASSLLPAGANSPLHF TGTGCCAGCAGCTTACTCCCAGCAGGGGCGAATTCACCCCTCCACTTT
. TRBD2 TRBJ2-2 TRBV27 CASSPAAGAGAAGELFF TGTGCCAGCAGTCCCGCCGCGGGAGCGGGAGCGGCCGGGGAGCTGTTTTTT
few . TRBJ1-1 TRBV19 CASSMQGGTEAFF TGTGCCAGTAGTATGCAGGGTGGCACTGAAGCTTTCTTT
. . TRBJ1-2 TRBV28 CASSLTADWEGYTF TGTGCCAGCAGTTTAACGGCCGATTGGGAGGGCTACACCTTC
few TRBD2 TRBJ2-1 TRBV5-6 CASIGRDWYNEQFF TGTGCCAGCATCGGGAGGGATTGGTACAATGAGCAGTTCTTC
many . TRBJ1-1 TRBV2 CASMRKDGYTEAFF TGTGCCAGCATGAGGAAGGACGGGTACACTGAAGCTTTCTTT
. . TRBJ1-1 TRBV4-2 CASSQEGWGRNTEAFF TGTGCCAGCAGCCAAGAAGGATGGGGGAGAAACACTGAAGCTTTCTTT
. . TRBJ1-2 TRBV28 CAGSLQSLSYTF TGTGCCGGCAGTCTACAGTCTTTGAGCTACACCTTC
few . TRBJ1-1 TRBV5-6 CASSLWRINTEAFF TGTGCCAGCAGCTTGTGGCGGATTAACACTGAAGCTTTCTTT
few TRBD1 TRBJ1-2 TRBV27 CASSAGDRFANYGYTF TGTGCCAGCAGTGCGGGGGACAGATTCGCTAACTATGGCTACACCTTC
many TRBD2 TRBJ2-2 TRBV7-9 CASSLPSGGTGELFF TGTGCCAGCAGCTTACCTAGCGGTGGCACCGGGGAGCTGTTTTTT
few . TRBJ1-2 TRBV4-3 CASSQDYAGIVNGYTF TGCGCCAGCAGCCAAGATTACGCAGGGATCGTCAATGGCTACACCTTC
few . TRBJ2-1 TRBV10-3 CAISGSSDEQFF TGTGCCATCAGTGGGTCATCGGATGAGCAGTTCTTC
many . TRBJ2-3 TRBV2 CASNGPSTDTQYF TGTGCCAGCAATGGACCTAGCACAGATACGCAGTATTTT
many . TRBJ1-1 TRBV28 CASSPPRVTEAFF TGTGCCAGCAGTCCCCCTCGGGTCACTGAAGCTTTCTTT
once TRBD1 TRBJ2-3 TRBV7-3 CASSPGTGVLDTQYF TGTGCCAGCAGTCCCGGGACAGGTGTCTTGGATACGCAGTATTTT
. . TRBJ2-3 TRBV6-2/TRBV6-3 CASSDTYTDFRGTQYF TGTGCCAGCAGTGACACTTATACGGACTTCCGAGGTACGCAGTATTTT
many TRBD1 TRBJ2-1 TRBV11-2 CASSPGTVYNEQFF TGTGCCAGCAGCCCCGGGACAGTTTACAATGAGCAGTTCTTC
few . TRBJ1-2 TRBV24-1 CATSDLDRGYTF TGTGCCACCAGTGACCTTGATCGCGGCTACACCTTC
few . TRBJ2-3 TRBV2 CASSEVLVTDTQYF TGTGCCAGCAGTGAAGTCCTAGTCACTGATACGCAGTATTTT
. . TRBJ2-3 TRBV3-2 CATGAGLAGVNTQYF TGTGCCACAGGCGCCGGACTAGCGGGAGTAAATACGCAGTATTTT
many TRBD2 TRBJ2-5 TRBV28 CASSPLVAGGTETQYF TGTGCCAGCAGTCCCCTGGTGGCGGGAGGGACAGAGACCCAGTACTTC
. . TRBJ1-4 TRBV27 CASSLLQGGEKLFF TGTGCCAGCAGTTTATTACAGGGAGGCGAAAAACTGTTTTTT
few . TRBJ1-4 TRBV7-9 CASSLGRAHEKLFF TGTGCCAGCAGCTTAGGCCGGGCCCATGAAAAACTGTTTTTT
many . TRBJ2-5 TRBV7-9 CASSFAGSGETQYF TGTGCCAGCAGCTTCGCCGGATCCGGAGAGACCCAGTACTTC
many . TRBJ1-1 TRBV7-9 CASSSKDTVNTEAFF TGTGCCAGCAGCAGCAAGGATACGGTGAACACTGAAGCTTTCTTT
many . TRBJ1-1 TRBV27 CASSFRMNTEAFF TGTGCCAGCAGTTTCCGGATGAACACTGAAGCTTTCTTT
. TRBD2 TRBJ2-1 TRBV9 CASSVTGISGIAYNEQFF TGTGCCAGCAGCGTTACCGGGATTAGCGGGATTGCCTACAATGAGCAGTTCTTC
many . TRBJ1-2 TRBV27 CASRPNTGSRYGYTF TGTGCCAGCAGACCCAATACAGGATCCCGCTATGGCTACACCTTC
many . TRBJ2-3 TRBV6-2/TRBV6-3 CASSYFGRSTSTDTQYF TGTGCCAGCAGTTACTTCGGCCGGAGCACAAGCACAGATACGCAGTATTTT
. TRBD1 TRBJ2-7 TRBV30 CAWSVLKGQFDEQYF TGTGCCTGGAGTGTACTCAAGGGACAGTTCGACGAGCAGTACTTC
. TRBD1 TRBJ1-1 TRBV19 CASILTGGTTEAFF TGTGCCAGTATCCTGACAGGGGGCACCACTGAAGCTTTCTTT
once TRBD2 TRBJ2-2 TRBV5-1 CASSFRGTSGASNTGELFF TGCGCCAGCAGCTTTAGGGGGACTAGCGGAGCCTCGAACACCGGGGAGCTGTTTTTT
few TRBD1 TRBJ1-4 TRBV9 CASSVQGASNEKLFF TGTGCCAGCAGCGTACAGGGGGCCTCTAATGAAAAACTGTTTTTT
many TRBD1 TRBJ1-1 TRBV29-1 CSVDGSKDRGTEAFF TGCAGCGTTGACGGATCAAAGGACAGGGGAACTGAAGCTTTCTTT
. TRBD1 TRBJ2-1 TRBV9 CASSVEGTGGGNEQFF TGTGCCAGCAGCGTAGAGGGGACAGGGGGTGGCAATGAGCAGTTCTTC
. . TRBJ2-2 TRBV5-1 CASRGSGNTGELFF TGCGCCAGCAGGGGGAGCGGGAACACCGGGGAGCTGTTTTTT
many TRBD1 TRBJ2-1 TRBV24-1 CATSDLGTGADEQFF TGTGCCACCAGTGATTTGGGGACAGGGGCTGATGAGCAGTTCTTC